The clone carrying this T cell receptor beta chain has a handful of counts. Its antigen is unknown. This record comes from a study of T cell repertoires in cytomegalovirus infection. In the study overall: Public signatures in TCR beta pointed to CMV infection and matching HLA type.

Germline loops: CDR1 SGHDN, CDR2 FVKESK. The CDR3 spans 16 residues. Between the trimmed V and J ends, which lost 1 base and 4 bases, there was a span of 16 bases. Study-wide results and caveats: Individuals carrying CMV plus the relevant HLA were identified by cumulative frequency of public TCR beta families. HLA-C-restricted CMV-specific TCR beta clonotypes were dominant in the ex vivo response.

Each CDR3 protein gets one entry after TCRdb re-called the reads with MiXCR. The data hold roughly 600,000 distinct CDR3 sequences, with 20% to 30% observed a single time. Sequenced sample: CD8+ T cells from PBMCs. V gene TRBV14 combines with J gene TRBJ1-1; TRBD1 is a possible D gene (5 bases). The source is a human donor in good health (CMV status not recorded). Some clones in this sample may be carry-over from other donors' samples. CDR3 amino acids: CASSQGGYRRGTEAFF. CDR3 nucleotide sequence: TGTGCCAGCAGCCAAGGAGGGTACAGGAGGGGCACTGAAGCTTTCTTT.